These T cell receptor beta chains were read from a single sample in a study of identical twins. TCRdb passed the 5' RACE reads through MiXCR, listing each CDR3 protein once. The table has hundreds of thousands of distinct CDR3 sequences, 5.5% to 8% seen once; the top ten hold roughly 3.9%. This sample also appeared in a second study, on yellow fever vaccine responses in identical twins.

The specimen sequenced was memory (CD45RO+) T cells sorted from blood. The receptors derive from a woman aged 18 to 35 in good health. The CDR3 runs from the conserved cysteine through the conserved F or W. The D gene is left open where the match is weak. A clone size is listed for some rows: how often the clone was seen (once, few, many), or a class if it is expanded.

v_gene: TRBV6-2/TRBV6-3
d_gene: NA
abundance: few
j_gene: TRBJ2-7
CDR3aa: CASTPSTGSNEQYF
CDR3nt: TGTGCCAGCACACCCTCTACAGGGTCCAACGAGCAGTACTTC

v_gene: TRBV5-1
d_gene: NA
abundance: few
j_gene: TRBJ2-7
CDR3aa: CASSNGAQEYF
CDR3nt: TGCGCCAGCAGCAACGGGGCGCAGGAGTACTTC

v_gene: TRBV7-9
d_gene: NA
abundance: few
j_gene: TRBJ2-6
CDR3aa: CASSLSFGANVLTF
CDR3nt: TGTGCCAGCAGCTTGAGCTTTGGGGCCAACGTCCTGACTTTC

v_gene: TRBV11-2
d_gene: TRBD2
abundance: NA
j_gene: TRBJ2-7
CDR3aa: CASSLSSGSLSEQYF
CDR3nt: TGTGCCAGCAGCTTATCTAGCGGGAGCCTCTCCGAGCAGTACTTC

v_gene: TRBV5-1
d_gene: NA
abundance: many
j_gene: TRBJ2-5
CDR3aa: CASSLGRRQETQYF
CDR3nt: TGCGCCAGCAGCTTAGGACGGAGACAAGAGACCCAGTACTTC

v_gene: TRBV3-1
d_gene: TRBD2
abundance: few
j_gene: TRBJ2-5
CDR3aa: CASSQWTSGTPGTETQYF
CDR3nt: TGTGCCAGCAGCCAATGGACTAGCGGGACCCCTGGGACAGAGACCCAGTACTTC

v_gene: TRBV4-2
d_gene: TRBD2
abundance: NA
j_gene: TRBJ2-1
CDR3aa: CASSQGGGNEQFF
CDR3nt: TGTGCCAGCAGCCAAGGGGGGGGTAATGAGCAGTTCTTC

v_gene: TRBV4-1
d_gene: NA
abundance: NA
j_gene: TRBJ2-7
CDR3aa: CASSPPVGGSRSYEQYF
CDR3nt: TGCGCCAGCAGCCCCCCGGTGGGGGGATCCCGCTCCTACGAGCAGTACTTC

v_gene: TRBV28
d_gene: TRBD1
abundance: few
j_gene: TRBJ1-2
CDR3aa: CASSSLDRSYGYTF
CDR3nt: TGTGCCAGCAGTTCACTGGACAGGAGCTATGGCTACACCTTC

v_gene: TRBV7-9
d_gene: NA
abundance: many
j_gene: TRBJ2-7
CDR3aa: CASSFLDSYEQYF
CDR3nt: TGTGCCAGCAGCTTTCTGGACAGCTACGAGCAGTACTTC

v_gene: TRBV5-1
d_gene: NA
abundance: NA
j_gene: TRBJ2-5
CDR3aa: CASRASIETQYF
CDR3nt: TGCGCCAGCAGAGCTTCCATTGAGACCCAGTACTTC

v_gene: TRBV6-1
d_gene: TRBD2
abundance: NA
j_gene: TRBJ2-7
CDR3aa: CASRGLTSATYEQYF
CDR3nt: TGTGCCAGCAGAGGACTTACTAGCGCCACCTACGAGCAGTACTTC

v_gene: TRBV12-3/TRBV12-4
d_gene: TRBD2
abundance: many
j_gene: TRBJ2-5
CDR3aa: CASSLRGGEGETQYF
CDR3nt: TGTGCCAGCAGTTTAAGGGGCGGGGAGGGGGAGACCCAGTACTTC

v_gene: TRBV2
d_gene: TRBD1
abundance: few
j_gene: TRBJ1-2
CDR3aa: CASTLGQGESGYTF
CDR3nt: TGTGCCAGCACCCTAGGACAGGGGGAGTCTGGCTACACCTTC

v_gene: TRBV27
d_gene: NA
abundance: few
j_gene: TRBJ2-5
CDR3aa: CASRGGGTDQETQYF
CDR3nt: TGTGCCAGCAGGGGAGGGGGCACAGACCAAGAGACCCAGTACTTC

v_gene: TRBV10-2
d_gene: NA
abundance: few
j_gene: TRBJ1-3
CDR3aa: CASSGLGFSGNTIYF
CDR3nt: TGCGCCAGCAGTGGTCTAGGTTTCTCTGGAAACACCATATATTTT

v_gene: TRBV9
d_gene: TRBD2
abundance: few
j_gene: TRBJ2-7
CDR3aa: CASSAQASGLYEQYF
CDR3nt: TGTGCCAGCAGCGCCCAAGCTAGCGGGCTCTACGAGCAGTACTTC

v_gene: TRBV18
d_gene: NA
abundance: few
j_gene: TRBJ1-1
CDR3aa: CASSPAQGTEAFF
CDR3nt: TGTGCCAGCTCACCCGCCCAGGGAACTGAAGCTTTCTTT

v_gene: TRBV6-1
d_gene: TRBD2
abundance: many
j_gene: TRBJ2-3
CDR3aa: CASRGLAIAFTDTQYF
CDR3nt: TGTGCCAGCAGGGGACTAGCGATAGCTTTCACAGATACGCAGTATTTT

v_gene: TRBV29-1
d_gene: NA
abundance: once
j_gene: TRBJ1-4
CDR3aa: CSGAKANEKLFF
CDR3nt: TGCAGCGGGGCCAAGGCGAATGAAAAACTGTTTTTT

v_gene: TRBV20-1
d_gene: NA
abundance: few
j_gene: TRBJ2-1
CDR3aa: CSARRSGLSIHNEQFF
CDR3nt: TGCAGTGCTAGAAGATCCGGACTCTCGATTCACAATGAGCAGTTCTTC

v_gene: TRBV6-2/TRBV6-3
d_gene: NA
abundance: NA
j_gene: TRBJ2-2
CDR3aa: CASSYGQTTGELFF
CDR3nt: TGTGCCAGCAGTTACGGCCAAACCACCGGGGAGCTGTTTTTT

v_gene: TRBV15
d_gene: NA
abundance: few
j_gene: TRBJ1-5
CDR3aa: CATSRRREQPQHF
CDR3nt: TGTGCCACCAGCAGACGCAGGGAACAGCCCCAGCATTTT

v_gene: TRBV5-1
d_gene: TRBD2
abundance: NA
j_gene: TRBJ2-1
CDR3aa: CASSLETSGRANEQFF
CDR3nt: TGCGCCAGCAGCTTGGAAACGAGCGGGAGGGCCAATGAGCAGTTCTTC

v_gene: TRBV25-1
d_gene: NA
abundance: many
j_gene: TRBJ2-1
CDR3aa: CASSETGDYQRPYNEQFF
CDR3nt: TGTGCCAGCAGTGAAACAGGGGACTACCAACGACCCTACAATGAGCAGTTCTTC

v_gene: TRBV10-3
d_gene: TRBD1
abundance: many
j_gene: TRBJ2-1
CDR3aa: CAISEPSGTGNYEQFF
CDR3nt: TGTGCCATCAGTGAGCCTTCCGGGACAGGGAATTATGAGCAGTTCTTC

v_gene: TRBV11-3
d_gene: TRBD1
abundance: many
j_gene: TRBJ2-1
CDR3aa: CASSWSTGGNEQFF
CDR3nt: TGTGCCAGCAGCTGGAGTACAGGGGGCAATGAGCAGTTCTTC

v_gene: TRBV12-3/TRBV12-4
d_gene: NA
abundance: many
j_gene: TRBJ1-6
CDR3aa: CASSTEGTGNSPLHF
CDR3nt: TGTGCCAGCAGTACAGAGGGGACTGGGAATTCACCCCTCCACTTT

v_gene: TRBV20-1
d_gene: TRBD1
abundance: many
j_gene: TRBJ1-2
CDR3aa: CSATTGGNYGYTF
CDR3nt: TGCAGTGCCACGACAGGGGGCAACTATGGCTACACCTTC

v_gene: TRBV27
d_gene: NA
abundance: many
j_gene: TRBJ2-1
CDR3aa: CASSFTGNAINEQFF
CDR3nt: TGTGCCAGCAGTTTTACGGGTAACGCCATAAATGAGCAGTTCTTC

v_gene: TRBV24-1
d_gene: NA
abundance: many
j_gene: TRBJ2-3
CDR3aa: CATSDLQTADTQYF
CDR3nt: TGTGCCACCAGTGATTTGCAGACGGCAGATACGCAGTATTTT

v_gene: TRBV29-1
d_gene: NA
abundance: many
j_gene: TRBJ2-1
CDR3aa: CSVRPYPNNEQFF
CDR3nt: TGCAGCGTAAGGCCCTACCCAAACAATGAGCAGTTCTTC

v_gene: TRBV28
d_gene: TRBD1
abundance: NA
j_gene: TRBJ1-1
CDR3aa: CAIHGQGVGTEAFF
CDR3nt: TGTGCCATACACGGACAGGGGGTGGGCACTGAAGCTTTCTTT

v_gene: TRBV7-9
d_gene: TRBD1
abundance: many
j_gene: TRBJ1-4
CDR3aa: CASSLPGGKSNEKLFF
CDR3nt: TGTGCCAGCAGCTTACCAGGGGGGAAATCTAATGAAAAACTGTTTTTT

v_gene: TRBV12-3/TRBV12-4
d_gene: NA
abundance: many
j_gene: TRBJ1-5
CDR3aa: CASSLGGFNQPQHF
CDR3nt: TGTGCCAGCAGTTTAGGGGGGTTCAATCAGCCCCAGCATTTT

v_gene: TRBV11-1
d_gene: NA
abundance: NA
j_gene: TRBJ2-5
CDR3aa: CASSLVLGQETQYF
CDR3nt: TGTGCCAGCAGCTTAGTTCTGGGACAAGAGACCCAGTACTTC

v_gene: TRBV28
d_gene: TRBD1
abundance: NA
j_gene: TRBJ1-3
CDR3aa: CASSFLGQGADTIYF
CDR3nt: TGTGCCAGCAGTTTTCTCGGACAGGGGGCGGACACCATATATTTT

v_gene: TRBV5-6
d_gene: NA
abundance: NA
j_gene: TRBJ1-1
CDR3aa: CASSLWQGRTAEAFF
CDR3nt: TGTGCCAGCAGCTTGTGGCAGGGGAGAACCGCTGAAGCTTTCTTT

v_gene: TRBV5-4
d_gene: NA
abundance: few
j_gene: TRBJ1-1
CDR3aa: CASSFRDQNTEAFF
CDR3nt: TGTGCCAGCAGCTTCCGAGACCAGAACACTGAAGCTTTCTTT

v_gene: TRBV7-9
d_gene: TRBD1
abundance: many
j_gene: TRBJ1-1
CDR3aa: CASSLPDRGHTEAFF
CDR3nt: TGTGCCAGCAGCTTACCAGACAGGGGGCACACTGAAGCTTTCTTT

v_gene: TRBV5-5
d_gene: NA
abundance: many
j_gene: TRBJ1-4
CDR3aa: CASSSGQQNEKLFF
CDR3nt: TGTGCCAGCAGCTCCGGACAGCAAAATGAAAAACTGTTTTTT

v_gene: TRBV28
d_gene: NA
abundance: few
j_gene: TRBJ1-2
CDR3aa: CASSLLRETENYGYTF
CDR3nt: TGTGCCAGCAGTTTACTTCGTGAGACAGAAAACTATGGCTACACCTTC

v_gene: TRBV7-2
d_gene: NA
abundance: NA
j_gene: TRBJ2-3
CDR3aa: CASSSQTGLKWGVYF
CDR3nt: TGTGCCAGCAGCTCACAGACAGGGCTGAAATGGGGGGTGTATTTT

v_gene: TRBV5-5
d_gene: NA
abundance: NA
j_gene: TRBJ1-5
CDR3aa: CASSAGPPGNQPQHF
CDR3nt: TGTGCCAGCAGTGCAGGGCCGCCTGGCAATCAGCCCCAGCATTTT

v_gene: TRBV6-1
d_gene: NA
abundance: NA
j_gene: TRBJ1-1
CDR3aa: CASSHGRRINTEAFF
CDR3nt: TGTGCCAGCAGCCACGGACGGCGGATTAACACTGAAGCTTTCTTT

v_gene: TRBV7-2
d_gene: TRBD2
abundance: few
j_gene: TRBJ2-3
CDR3aa: CASSLAKRGGLAGALDTQYF
CDR3nt: TGTGCCAGCAGCTTAGCTAAAAGGGGCGGACTAGCGGGAGCATTAGATACGCAGTATTTT

v_gene: TRBV14
d_gene: NA
abundance: many
j_gene: TRBJ1-5
CDR3aa: CASLRTLNQPQHF
CDR3nt: TGTGCCAGCCTACGGACCCTCAATCAGCCCCAGCATTTT

v_gene: TRBV15
d_gene: TRBD2
abundance: few
j_gene: TRBJ2-1
CDR3aa: CATSVSLAGGLVEQFF
CDR3nt: TGTGCCACCAGCGTATCTCTAGCGGGAGGGTTGGTTGAGCAGTTCTTC

v_gene: TRBV7-3
d_gene: TRBD2
abundance: many
j_gene: TRBJ2-1
CDR3aa: CASSQTSGRAGEQFF
CDR3nt: TGTGCCAGCAGCCAAACTAGCGGGAGGGCCGGTGAGCAGTTCTTC

v_gene: TRBV5-1
d_gene: NA
abundance: NA
j_gene: TRBJ2-1
CDR3aa: CASSRYAGSPDEQFF
CDR3nt: TGCGCCAGCAGCCGCTACGCGGGTTCCCCAGATGAGCAGTTCTTC

v_gene: TRBV28
d_gene: TRBD2
abundance: NA
j_gene: TRBJ2-5
CDR3aa: CASRRLAGGVETQYF
CDR3nt: TGTGCCAGCAGAAGACTAGCGGGAGGGGTGGAGACCCAGTACTTC

v_gene: TRBV2
d_gene: TRBD2
abundance: few
j_gene: TRBJ2-1
CDR3aa: CASTRQRETYNEQFF
CDR3nt: TGTGCCAGCACTCGCCAGCGGGAGACCTACAATGAGCAGTTCTTC

v_gene: TRBV7-2
d_gene: NA
abundance: few
j_gene: TRBJ2-1
CDR3aa: CASSPPAREQFF
CDR3nt: TGTGCCAGCAGCCCGCCCGCCCGGGAGCAGTTCTTC

v_gene: TRBV7-9
d_gene: NA
abundance: many
j_gene: TRBJ1-6
CDR3aa: CASSAQVGSPLHF
CDR3nt: TGTGCCAGCAGCGCACAGGTTGGGTCACCCCTCCACTTT

v_gene: TRBV5-5
d_gene: NA
abundance: NA
j_gene: TRBJ1-6
CDR3aa: CASSLWEWTAQQNSPLHF
CDR3nt: TGTGCCAGCAGCTTATGGGAATGGACAGCCCAGCAGAATTCACCCCTCCACTTT

v_gene: TRBV5-1
d_gene: TRBD1
abundance: many
j_gene: TRBJ1-1
CDR3aa: CASSPWTGDNTEAFF
CDR3nt: TGCGCCAGCAGCCCCTGGACAGGGGATAACACTGAAGCTTTCTTT

v_gene: TRBV3-1
d_gene: NA
abundance: few
j_gene: TRBJ2-3
CDR3aa: CASSPRVTDTQYF
CDR3nt: TGTGCCAGCAGCCCAAGGGTCACAGATACGCAGTATTTT

v_gene: TRBV6-5
d_gene: TRBD1
abundance: many
j_gene: TRBJ1-2
CDR3aa: CASSYSAGGKGYTF
CDR3nt: TGTGCCAGCAGTTACTCAGCAGGGGGCAAAGGCTACACCTTC

v_gene: TRBV11-2
d_gene: NA
abundance: many
j_gene: TRBJ2-1
CDR3aa: CASSSQRNEQFF
CDR3nt: TGTGCCAGCAGCTCCCAGCGGAATGAGCAGTTCTTC